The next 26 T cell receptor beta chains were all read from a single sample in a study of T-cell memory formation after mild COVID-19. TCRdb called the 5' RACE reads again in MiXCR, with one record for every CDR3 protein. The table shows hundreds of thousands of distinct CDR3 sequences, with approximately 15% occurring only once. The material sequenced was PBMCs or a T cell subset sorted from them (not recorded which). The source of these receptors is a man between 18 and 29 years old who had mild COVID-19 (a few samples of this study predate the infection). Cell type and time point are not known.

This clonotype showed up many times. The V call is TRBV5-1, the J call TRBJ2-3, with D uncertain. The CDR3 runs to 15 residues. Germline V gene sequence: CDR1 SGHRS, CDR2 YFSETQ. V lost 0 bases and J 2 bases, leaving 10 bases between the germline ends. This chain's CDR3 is CASSLGVSFTDTQYF. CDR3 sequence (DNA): TGCGCCAGCAGCTTGGGGGTCAGTTTCACAGATACGCAGTATTTT.

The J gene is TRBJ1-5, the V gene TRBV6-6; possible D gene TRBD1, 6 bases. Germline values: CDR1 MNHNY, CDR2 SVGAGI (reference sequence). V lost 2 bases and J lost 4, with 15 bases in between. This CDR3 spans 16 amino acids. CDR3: CASSYTRVGTNQPQHF. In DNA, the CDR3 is TGTGCCAGCAGTTACACAAGAGTGGGGACAAATCAGCCCCAGCATTTT.

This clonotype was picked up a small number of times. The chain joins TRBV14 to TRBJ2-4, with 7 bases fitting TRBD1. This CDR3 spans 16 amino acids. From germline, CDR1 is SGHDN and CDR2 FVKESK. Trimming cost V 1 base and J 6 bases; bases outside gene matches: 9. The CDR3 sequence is CASSQGSWTGGNIQYF. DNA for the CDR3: TGTGCCAGCAGCCAAGGATCCTGGACAGGCGGAAACATTCAGTACTTC.

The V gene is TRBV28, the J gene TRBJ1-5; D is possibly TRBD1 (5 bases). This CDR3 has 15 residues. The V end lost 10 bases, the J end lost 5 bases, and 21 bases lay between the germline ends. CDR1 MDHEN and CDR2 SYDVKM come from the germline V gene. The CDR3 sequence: CATFRQREPYQPQHF. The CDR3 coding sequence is TGTGCCACCTTTCGACAGCGGGAACCATATCAGCCCCAGCATTTT.

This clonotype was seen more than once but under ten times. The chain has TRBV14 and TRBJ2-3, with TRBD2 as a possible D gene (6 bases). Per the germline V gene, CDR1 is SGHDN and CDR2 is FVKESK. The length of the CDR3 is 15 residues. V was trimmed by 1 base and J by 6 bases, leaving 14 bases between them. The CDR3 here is CASSQAGEWGDTQYF. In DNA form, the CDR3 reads TGTGCCAGCAGCCAAGCGGGGGAGTGGGGTGATACGCAGTATTTT.

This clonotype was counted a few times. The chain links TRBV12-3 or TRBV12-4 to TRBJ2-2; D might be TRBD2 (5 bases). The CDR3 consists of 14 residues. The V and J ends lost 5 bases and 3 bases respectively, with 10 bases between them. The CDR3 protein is CASSVSGDTGELFF. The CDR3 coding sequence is TGTGCCAGCAGTGTAAGCGGTGACACCGGGGAGCTGTTTTTT.

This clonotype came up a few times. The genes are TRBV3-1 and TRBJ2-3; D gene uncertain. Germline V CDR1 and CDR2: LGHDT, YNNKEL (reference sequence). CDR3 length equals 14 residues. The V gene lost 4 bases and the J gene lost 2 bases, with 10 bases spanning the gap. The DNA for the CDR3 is TGTGCCAGCAGCCCGTCACCGGTCACAGATACGCAGTATTTT. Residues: CASSPSPVTDTQYF.

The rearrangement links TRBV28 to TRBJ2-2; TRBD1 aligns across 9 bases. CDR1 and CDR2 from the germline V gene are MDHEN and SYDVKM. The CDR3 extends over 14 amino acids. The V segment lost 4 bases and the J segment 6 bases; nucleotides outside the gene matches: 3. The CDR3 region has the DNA TGTGCCAGCAGTTCCACAGGGGGCCCCGGGGAGCTGTTTTTT. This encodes CASSSTGGPGELFF.

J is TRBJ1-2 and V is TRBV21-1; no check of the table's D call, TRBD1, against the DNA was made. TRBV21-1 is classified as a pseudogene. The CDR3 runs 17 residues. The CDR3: CASSSPLRQGDSYGYTF. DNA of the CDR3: TGTGCCAGCAGCAGCCCTCTGCGACAGGGAGATTCCTATGGCTACACCTTC.

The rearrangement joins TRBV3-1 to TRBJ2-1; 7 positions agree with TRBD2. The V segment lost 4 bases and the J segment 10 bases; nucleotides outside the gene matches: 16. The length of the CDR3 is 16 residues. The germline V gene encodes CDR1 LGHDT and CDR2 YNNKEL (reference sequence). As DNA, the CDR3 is TGTGCCAGCAGCCCTCGAACTAGCGCGATGGGTCACGAGCAGTTCTTC. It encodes CASSPRTSAMGHEQFF.

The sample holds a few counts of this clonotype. DNA for the CDR3: TGTGCCAGCAGCTTGGGCACCTACACCGGGGAGCTGTTTTTT. Amino acid sequence: CASSLGTYTGELFF. The chain employs TRBV7-2 and TRBJ2-2, with unresolved D. The length of the CDR3 is 14 residues. V was cut by 3 bases and J by 3 bases, with 8 bases left in between. In germline, CDR1 is SGHTA, CDR2 FQGNSA.

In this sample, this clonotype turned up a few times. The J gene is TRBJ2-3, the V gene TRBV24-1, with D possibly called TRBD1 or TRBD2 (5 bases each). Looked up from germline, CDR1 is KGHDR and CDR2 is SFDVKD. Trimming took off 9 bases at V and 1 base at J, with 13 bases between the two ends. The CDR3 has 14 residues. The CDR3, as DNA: TGTGCCACCGCAACCGGGACCCGCACAGATACGCAGTATTTT. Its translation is CATATGTRTDTQYF.

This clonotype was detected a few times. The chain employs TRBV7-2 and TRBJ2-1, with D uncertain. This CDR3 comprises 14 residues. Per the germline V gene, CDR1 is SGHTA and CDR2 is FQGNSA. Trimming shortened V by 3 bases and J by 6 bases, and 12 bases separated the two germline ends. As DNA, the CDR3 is TGTGCCAGCAGCTTCACGGTCGGTTTCAATGAGCAGTTCTTC. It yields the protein CASSFTVGFNEQFF.

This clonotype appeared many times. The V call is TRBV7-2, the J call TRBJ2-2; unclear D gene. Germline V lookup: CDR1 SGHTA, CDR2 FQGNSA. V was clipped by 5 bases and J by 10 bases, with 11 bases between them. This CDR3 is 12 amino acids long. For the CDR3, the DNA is TGTGCCAGCAGCCCCCTAGGATTGGAGCTGTTTTTT. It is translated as CASSPLGLELFF.

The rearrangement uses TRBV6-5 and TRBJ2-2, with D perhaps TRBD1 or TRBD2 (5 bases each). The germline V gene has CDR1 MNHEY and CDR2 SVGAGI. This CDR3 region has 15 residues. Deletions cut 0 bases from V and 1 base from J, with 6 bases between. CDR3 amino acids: CASSYSGGNTGELFF. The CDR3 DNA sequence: TGTGCCAGCAGTTACTCTGGGGGGAACACCGGGGAGCTGTTTTTT.

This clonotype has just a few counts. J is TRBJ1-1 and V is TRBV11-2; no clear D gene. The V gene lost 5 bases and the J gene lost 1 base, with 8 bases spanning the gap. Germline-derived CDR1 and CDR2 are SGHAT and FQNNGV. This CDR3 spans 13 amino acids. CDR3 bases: TGTGCCAGCAGCATTACAGAGAACACTGAAGCTTTCTTT. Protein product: CASSITENTEAFF.

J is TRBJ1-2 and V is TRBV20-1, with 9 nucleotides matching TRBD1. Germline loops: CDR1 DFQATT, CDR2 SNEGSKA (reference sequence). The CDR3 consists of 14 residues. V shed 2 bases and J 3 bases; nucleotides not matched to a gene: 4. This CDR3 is CSARSRQGDYGYTF. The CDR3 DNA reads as TGCAGTGCTAGATCGAGACAGGGGGACTATGGCTACACCTTC.

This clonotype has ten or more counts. CDR3: CASSLAPGVSTEAFF. The CDR3 DNA reads as TGTGCCAGCAGCTTAGCTCCAGGAGTTAGCACTGAAGCTTTCTTT. The chain has TRBV7-2 and TRBJ1-1; D is undetermined. This CDR3 contains 15 residues. V was clipped by 0 bases and J by 4 bases, with 12 bases between them. Germline CDR1 SGHTA, CDR2 FQGNSA. Full variable domain (rest looked up from reference TRBV7-2 and TRBJ1-1): GAGVSQSPSNKVTEKGKDVELRCDPISGHTALYWYRQSLGQGLEFLIYFQGNSAPDKSGLPSDRFSAERTGGSVSTLTIQRTQQEDSAVYLCASSLAPGVSTEAFFGQGTRLTVV.

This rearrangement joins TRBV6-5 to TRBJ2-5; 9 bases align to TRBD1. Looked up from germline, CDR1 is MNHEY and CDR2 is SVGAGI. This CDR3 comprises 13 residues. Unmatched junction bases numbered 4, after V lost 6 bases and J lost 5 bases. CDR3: CASRGTGRETQYF. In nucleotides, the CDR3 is TGTGCCAGCAGGGGGACAGGGCGGGAGACCCAGTACTTC.

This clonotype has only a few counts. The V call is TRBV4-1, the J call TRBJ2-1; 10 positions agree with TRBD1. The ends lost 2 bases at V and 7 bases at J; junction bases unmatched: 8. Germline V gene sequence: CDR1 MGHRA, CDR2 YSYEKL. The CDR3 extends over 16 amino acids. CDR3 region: CASSQPRDRGGNEQFF. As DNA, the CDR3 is TGCGCCAGCAGCCAACCCCGGGACAGGGGAGGAAATGAGCAGTTCTTC.

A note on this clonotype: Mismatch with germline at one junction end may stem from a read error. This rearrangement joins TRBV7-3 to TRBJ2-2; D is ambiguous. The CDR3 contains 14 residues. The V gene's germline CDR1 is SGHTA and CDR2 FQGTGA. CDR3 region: CASSLSRETVELFF. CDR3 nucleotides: TGTGCCAGCAGCTTAAGTCGCGAGACCGTGGAGCTGTTTTTT.

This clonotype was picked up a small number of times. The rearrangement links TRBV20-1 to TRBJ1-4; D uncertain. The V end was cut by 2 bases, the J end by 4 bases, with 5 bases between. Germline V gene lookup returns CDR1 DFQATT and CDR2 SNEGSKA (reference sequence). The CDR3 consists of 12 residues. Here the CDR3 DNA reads TGCAGTGCTAGACAGGATAATGAAAAACTGTTTTTT. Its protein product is CSARQDNEKLFF.

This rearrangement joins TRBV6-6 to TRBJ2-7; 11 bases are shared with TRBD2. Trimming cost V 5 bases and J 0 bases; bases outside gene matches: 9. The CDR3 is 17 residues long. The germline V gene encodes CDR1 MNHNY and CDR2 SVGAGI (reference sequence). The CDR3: CASSPLAGGPSSYEQYF. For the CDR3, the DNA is TGTGCCAGCAGTCCCCTAGCGGGGGGCCCAAGCTCCTACGAGCAGTACTTC.

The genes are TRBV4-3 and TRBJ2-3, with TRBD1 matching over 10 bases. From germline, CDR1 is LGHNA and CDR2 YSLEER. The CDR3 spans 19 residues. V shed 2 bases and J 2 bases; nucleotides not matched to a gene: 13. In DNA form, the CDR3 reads TGCGCCAGCAGCCAACTTCGTGGGCGGACAGGGGGGTACACAGATACGCAGTATTTT. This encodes CASSQLRGRTGGYTDTQYF.

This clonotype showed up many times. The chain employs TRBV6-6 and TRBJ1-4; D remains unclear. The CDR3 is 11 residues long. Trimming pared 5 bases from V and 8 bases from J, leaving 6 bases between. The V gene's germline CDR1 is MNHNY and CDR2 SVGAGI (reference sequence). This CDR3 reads CASSPREKLFF. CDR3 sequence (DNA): TGTGCCAGCAGTCCCAGGGAAAAACTGTTTTTT.

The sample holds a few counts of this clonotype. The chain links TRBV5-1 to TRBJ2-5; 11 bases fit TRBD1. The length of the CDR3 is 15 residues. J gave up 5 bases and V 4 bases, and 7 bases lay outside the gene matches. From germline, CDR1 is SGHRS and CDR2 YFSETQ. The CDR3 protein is CASSIRTGGWETQYF. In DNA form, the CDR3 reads TGCGCCAGCAGCATACGGACAGGGGGCTGGGAGACCCAGTACTTC.